Presented here are 25 T cell receptor beta chains from one specimen sequenced in a study of T cell changes during pregnancy in multiple sclerosis. Here immunoSEQ multiplex PCR was the method, and the copy in TCRdb shows in-frame clones only, minus some. The sample shows roughly 28,000 clones, 75% to 90% of them seen only once. This specimen was CD4+ T cells from peripheral blood mononuclear cells, taken in the first trimester of pregnancy. These receptors were obtained from a female donor in good health, enrolled as a control in a pregnancy study.

The V gene is TRBV5-1, the J gene TRBJ2-1, with 10 nucleotides matching TRBD2. Trimming removed 5 bases from V and 8 bases from J; junction bases left unmatched: 1. The CDR3 covers 12 residues. Germline values: CDR1 SGHRS, CDR2 YFSETQ. The CDR3 spells CASRLAGDEQFF. The CDR3 DNA sequence: TGCGCCAGCAGGCTAGCGGGGGATGAGCAGTTCTTC.

The gene calls are TRBV2 and TRBJ2-5; 9 bases fit TRBD1. Near its end, the DNA agrees better with TRBJ2-7, so the J call may be wrong. The length of the CDR3 is 15 residues. Per the germline V gene, CDR1 is SNHLY and CDR2 is FYNNEI. Written as DNA, the CDR3 is TGTGCCAGCAGTTCGGCGGGACAGGGTTGGGGCGAGCAGTACTTC. It specifies CASSSAGQGWGEQYF.

The gene calls are TRBV7-5 and TRBJ1-1; TRBD1 is the table's D call and was not checked against the DNA. TRBV7-5 is described as a pseudogene. There are 13 residues in the CDR3. Written as DNA, the CDR3 is TGTGTCAGACGCCACCAGGAATTTGCTGAAGCTTTCTTT. Translation gives CVRRHQEFAEAFF.

The chain recombines TRBV19 with TRBJ2-1; 14 positions match TRBD2. This CDR3 spans 19 amino acids. Trimming cost V 6 bases and J 5 bases; bases outside gene matches: 15. Germline CDR1 reads LNHDA; CDR2 reads SQIVND (reference sequence). The CDR3 bases are TGTGCCAGTAGAACCAACCCCGGGACTAGCGGGGGCCGACACAATGAGCAGTTCTTC. This translates into CASRTNPGTSGGRHNEQFF. The full variable domain, completed using reference TRBV19 and TRBJ2-1, is DGGITQSPKYLFRKEGQNVTLSCEQNLNHDAMYWYRQDPGQGLRLIYYSQIVNDFQKGDIAEGYSVSREKKESFPLTVTSAQKNPTAFYLCASRTNPGTSGGRHNEQFFGPGTRLTVL.

The chain links TRBV19 to TRBJ2-7, with 10 positions matching TRBD2. Trimming cost V 5 bases and J 5 bases; bases outside gene matches: 3. CDR1 and CDR2 from the germline V gene are LNHDA and SQIVND (reference sequence). The CDR3 is 13 residues long. CDR3 region: CASSRGLADEQYF. CDR3 DNA sequence: TGTGCCAGTAGTCGCGGACTAGCGGACGAGCAGTACTTC.

This sequence joins TRBV4-1 and TRBJ1-1; 8 bases match TRBD1. The CDR3 sequence is 14 residues long. V lost 4 bases and J lost 3; bases outside the gene matches: 4. Germline CDR1 and CDR2: MGHRA and YSYEKL. CDR3 nucleotides: TGCGCCAGCAGCCGGACAGGGTTGGACACTGAAGCTTTCTTT. As protein: CASSRTGLDTEAFF.

This sequence joins TRBV28 and TRBJ1-5, with 7 bases fitting TRBD1. The CDR3 consists of 15 residues. Germline-derived CDR1 and CDR2 are MDHEN and SYDVKM. The trim removed 6 bases at V and 0 bases at J, leaving 5 bases unmatched. DNA of the CDR3: TGTGCCAGCAGCCGGGACAGTTATAGCAATCAGCCCCAGCATTTT. It encodes CASSRDSYSNQPQHF.

J is TRBJ1-2 and V is TRBV11-2; 7 nucleotides align to TRBD1. The germline V gene encodes CDR1 SGHAT and CDR2 FQNNGV. J lost 4 bases, V lost 4 bases, and 3 bases had no gene match. The CDR3 extends over 13 amino acids. The chain's CDR3 is CASSSTGVYGYTF. For the CDR3, the DNA is TGTGCCAGCAGCTCCACAGGGGTCTATGGCTACACCTTC.

This clone turned up a few times. The V call is TRBV7-2, the J call TRBJ2-7, with D unclear. Trimming removed 2 bases at V and 2 bases at J, with 10 bases between. This CDR3 is 14 amino acids long. Germline CDR1 SGHTA, CDR2 FQGNSA. The CDR3 protein is CASSLYNPPYEQYF. CDR3 sequence (DNA): TGTGCCAGCAGCTTATACAACCCTCCCTACGAGCAGTACTTC.

The J gene is TRBJ1-4, the V gene TRBV10-2; perhaps TRBD1 as D (5 bases). Germline V gene sequence: CDR1 WSHSY, CDR2 SAAADI. The length of the CDR3 is 15 residues. V was clipped by 4 bases and J by 8 bases, with 17 bases between them. The CDR3 DNA reads as TGCGCCAGCAGTGGGCCTCCCGGAGGGGAGGAAAAACTGTTTTTT. It translates to CASSGPPGGEEKLFF.

The CDR3 loop reads CASSLVGPQASLYGYTF. The CDR3 region has the DNA TGTGCCAGCAGCTTGGTGGGGCCCCAAGCCAGTTTATATGGCTACACCTTC. V usage is TRBV7-9 and J usage is TRBJ1-2; a possible D gene is TRBD1 (5 bases). V lost 3 bases and J lost 5, with 22 bases in between. This CDR3 spans 17 amino acids. Germline assignment: CDR1 SEHNR and CDR2 FQNEAQ (reference sequence).

The chain recombines TRBV15 with TRBJ1-2, with no clear D. The CDR3 is 15 residues long. V dropped 0 bases and J dropped 5 bases, with 13 bases sitting between them. Germline CDR1 reads LNHNV; CDR2 reads YYDKDF (reference sequence). The CDR3 protein is CATSRDHSSGYGYTF. The CDR3 DNA is TGTGCCACCAGCAGAGATCACAGTTCGGGGTATGGCTACACCTTC.

The chain links TRBV7-2 to TRBJ2-3; the D is unclear. The CDR3 spans 16 residues. Germline assignment: CDR1 SGHTA and CDR2 FQGNSA. V was clipped by 0 bases and J by 2 bases, with 12 bases between them. The CDR3 is CASSLADGSSTDTQYF. The CDR3 region has the DNA TGTGCCAGCAGCTTAGCAGACGGGTCTTCCACAGATACGCAGTATTTT.

The chain is built from TRBV30 and TRBJ2-3; 8 bases match TRBD1. The germline V gene has CDR1 GTSNPN and CDR2 SVGIG (reference sequence). The CDR3 consists of 16 residues. V gave up 4 bases and J gave up 4 bases; unmatched junction bases: 13. The chain's CDR3 is CAWTPGTGAGADTQYF. CDR3 in DNA: TGTGCCTGGACCCCCGGGACAGGTGCAGGGGCAGATACGCAGTATTTT.

This rearrangement joins TRBV19 to TRBJ2-1; D might be TRBD2 (6 bases). Trimming cost V 6 bases and J 7 bases, with 16 bases left between them. Germline values: CDR1 LNHDA, CDR2 SQIVND (reference sequence). This CDR3 is 14 amino acids long. The CDR3 loop reads CASSAGTLTNEQFF. CDR3 DNA: TGTGCCAGTAGCGCCGGGACTCTGACTAATGAGCAGTTCTTC.

In its sample, this clone was seen once. The J gene is TRBJ1-1, the V gene TRBV7-2; TRBD1 agrees at 7 bases. The germline gives CDR1 SGHTA, CDR2 FQGNSA. The CDR3 consists of 14 residues. J gave up 4 bases and V 5 bases, and 7 bases lay outside the gene matches. This CDR3 reads CASSARQGGTEAFF. CDR3 nucleotides: TGTGCCAGCAGCGCCAGACAGGGAGGCACTGAAGCTTTCTTT.

This chain connects TRBV18 to TRBJ1-2; 9 nucleotides line up with TRBD1. Germline CDR1 is KGHSH and CDR2 is LQKENI. V gave up 0 bases and J gave up 0 bases; unmatched junction bases: 8. The CDR3 is 18 amino acids. Here the CDR3 DNA reads TGTGCCAGCTCACCACCGGGGGACAGGGTCTACCCTAACTATGGCTACACCTTC. Translated, it gives CASSPPGDRVYPNYGYTF.

The chain links TRBV29-1 to TRBJ2-7; 9 bases align to TRBD2. CDR3 length: 14 amino acids. CDR1 SQVTM and CDR2 ANQGSEA come from the germline V gene. CDR3 loop: CAVVSGRASYEQYF. DNA of the CDR3: TGCGCGGTCGTTAGCGGGAGAGCCTCCTACGAGCAGTACTTC.

The J gene is TRBJ1-3, the V gene TRBV5-1; D gene ambiguous. Germline V gene lookup returns CDR1 SGHRS and CDR2 YFSETQ. This CDR3 is built from 16 residues. Trimming took off 3 bases at V and 0 bases at J, with 13 bases between the two ends. The CDR3 bases are TGCGCCAGCAGCTCCAACACAGTTGACTCTGGAAACACCATATATTTT. Protein sequence: CASSSNTVDSGNTIYF.

The chain has TRBV28 and TRBJ2-7; D is unclear. Trimming cost V 5 bases and J 0 bases, with 14 bases left between them. There are 15 residues in the CDR3. The germline gives CDR1 MDHEN, CDR2 SYDVKM. The CDR3 DNA sequence: TGTGCCAGCAGTGGTGGAGAGACCCTCTCCTACGAGCAGTACTTC. Protein sequence: CASSGGETLSYEQYF.

The chain combines TRBV10-2 with TRBJ2-7; D may be TRBD2 (7 bases). The CDR3 spans 17 residues. From germline, CDR1 is WSHSY and CDR2 SAAADI. V was clipped by 0 bases and J by 2 bases, with 17 bases between them. CDR3 sequence (DNA): TGCGCCAGCAGTGAGTCAGGGAAGGGCGGGGGCACCTACGAGCAGTACTTC. Its translation is CASSESGKGGGTYEQYF.

The genes are TRBV2 and TRBJ1-5; TRBD1 matches 7 bases. The CDR3 runs to 14 residues. J gave up 2 bases and V 6 bases, and 4 bases lay outside the gene matches. Germline CDR1 reads SNHLY; CDR2 reads FYNNEI. The DNA of the CDR3 is TGTGCCAGCAGCCCAGGGGGAGGCAATCAGCCCCAGCATTTT. It specifies CASSPGGGNQPQHF.

In nucleotides, the CDR3 is TGTGCCAGCAGCCAGGGACAGGGGAATCAGCCCCAGCATTTT. This encodes CASSQGQGNQPQHF. V usage is TRBV14 and J usage is TRBJ1-5, with TRBD1 matching over 10 bases. Per the germline V gene, CDR1 is SGHDN and CDR2 is FVKESK. The CDR3 consists of 14 residues. J was trimmed by 4 bases and V by 3 bases; bases with no gene match: 0.

The chain links TRBV2 to TRBJ2-3; TRBD1 matches at 10 bases. The CDR3 is 18 residues long. Losses at the gene ends were 10 bases for V and 5 bases for J; bases not matched to a gene: 21. Per germline, CDR1 SNHLY and CDR2 FYNNEI. Here the CDR3 reads CAISLSAGQGMSGDTQYF. CDR3 DNA: TGTGCCATTAGCTTGTCGGCGGGACAGGGGATGTCAGGAGATACGCAGTATTTT.

V and J are TRBV5-1 and TRBJ2-7; TRBD2 matches at 9 bases. There are 15 residues in the CDR3. The J segment lost 2 bases and the V segment lost 1 base, leaving 4 bases of the junction unmatched. Germline CDR1 SGHRS, CDR2 YFSETQ. The CDR3 DNA is TGCGCCAGCAGCTTGTTCCTAGCGGGAACCTACGAGCAGTACTTC. Translated, it gives CASSLFLAGTYEQYF.